The 13 T cell receptor beta chains below come from one sample, sequenced in a study of patients and donors after allogeneic stem cell transplantation. TCRdb ran MiXCR on the RT-PCR reads and lists one entry per CDR3 protein. The sample contains tens of thousands of distinct CDR3 sequences, roughly a third of which appear only once. Sequencing input: blood, either unsorted or a sorted T cell fraction (not recorded which). The receptors derive from a human donor who was either an allogeneic HSCT recipient or a stem cell or donor lymphocyte infusion donor (not recorded which). It is not recorded whose cells these are; they may come from a transplant donor.

J is TRBJ1-1 and V is TRBV19; D is unresolved. The V gene's germline CDR1 is LNHDA and CDR2 SQIVND (reference sequence). The CDR3 runs 15 residues. With 2 bases removed from V and 0 bases from J, the gap between germline ends came to 10 bases. The CDR3 DNA follows: TGTGCCAGTAGTATACGGCGGCCCCTGAACACTGAAGCTTTCTTT. Residues: CASSIRRPLNTEAFF.

This sequence joins TRBV15 and TRBJ1-1; 8 bases are a match to TRBD1. The CDR3 covers 17 residues. Trimming cost V 1 base and J 0 bases; bases outside gene matches: 7. In germline, CDR1 is LNHNV, CDR2 YYDKDF (reference sequence). CDR3 protein: CATSRVGQGGMNTEAFF. DNA of the CDR3: TGTGCCACCAGCAGAGTCGGACAGGGAGGGATGAACACTGAAGCTTTCTTT.

The CDR3 DNA sequence: TGTGCCAGCGACTCGAGGAGGGGAGGCGAGCAGTACTTC. Translation gives CASDSRRGGEQYF. The rearrangement links TRBV2 to TRBJ2-7; D perhaps matches TRBD2 (6 bases). V was clipped by 8 bases and J by 6 bases, with 17 bases between them. The CDR3 runs to 13 residues. Germline CDR1 SNHLY, CDR2 FYNNEI. Full variable domain (outside the CDR3, taken from reference TRBV2 and TRBJ2-7): EPEVTQTPSHQVTQMGQEVILRCVPISNHLYFYWYRQILGQKVEFLVSFYNNEISEKSEIFDDQFSVERPDGSNFTLKIRSTKLEDSAMYFCASDSRRGGEQYFGPGTRLTVT.

In its sample, this clonotype was seen a few times. The chain joins TRBV7-2 to TRBJ1-1, with TRBD1 as a possible D gene (5 bases). Trimming shortened V by 5 bases and J by 4 bases, and 11 bases separated the two germline ends. The CDR3 has 13 residues. The germline V gene encodes CDR1 SGHTA and CDR2 FQGNSA. The DNA of the CDR3 is TGTGCCAGCAGCGGCAGGGTAGGCACTGAAGCTTTCTTT. Protein sequence: CASSGRVGTEAFF. Variable domain in full (rest from reference TRBV7-2 and TRBJ1-1): GAGVSQSPSNKVTEKGKDVELRCDPISGHTALYWYRQSLGQGLEFLIYFQGNSAPDKSGLPSDRFSAERTGGSVSTLTIQRTQQEDSAVYLCASSGRVGTEAFFGQGTRLTVV.

This clonotype was seen repeatedly, ten times or more. The chain uses TRBV11-2 and TRBJ1-1; 8 bases agree with TRBD1. The V segment lost 5 bases and the J segment 4 bases; nucleotides outside the gene matches: 6. CDR3 length: 14 residues. Germline V CDR1 and CDR2: SGHAT, FQNNGV. The CDR3 region is CASSPRTGFTEAFF. In DNA, the CDR3 is TGTGCCAGCAGCCCCCGGACAGGGTTCACTGAAGCTTTCTTT.

This clonotype was seen a few times. The chain links TRBV20-1 to TRBJ2-7; TRBD1 agrees at 7 bases. CDR3 length equals 14 residues. CDR1 is DFQATT and CDR2 is SNEGSKA in the germline V gene (reference sequence). V lost 5 bases, J lost 4 bases, and 11 bases stayed unmatched. The CDR3 DNA sequence: TGCAGTGCTGATCTTCCGGGACAGACTTACGAGCAGTACTTC. Translating it yields CSADLPGQTYEQYF.

The sample holds a few counts of this clonotype. The V call is TRBV7-9, the J call TRBJ1-1; possible D gene TRBD1, 5 bases. CDR1 SEHNR and CDR2 FQNEAQ come from the germline V gene (reference sequence). This CDR3 has 15 residues. V lost 5 bases and J lost 3, with 16 bases in between. CDR3 DNA: TGTGCCAGCAGCGTATCCACACCGGGACACACTGAAGCTTTCTTT. It translates to CASSVSTPGHTEAFF.

This rearrangement joins TRBV6-2 or TRBV6-3 to TRBJ2-7; D perhaps matches TRBD1 (6 bases). The CDR3 runs 12 residues. CDR1 and CDR2 (germline): MNHEY, SVGEGT. V lost 5 bases, J lost 1 base, and 6 bases lay in between. CDR3 residues: CASSTGSYEQYV. The CDR3, as DNA: TGTGCCAGCAGTACAGGGTCCTACGAGCAGTACGTC.

This clonotype has at least ten counts. The chain combines TRBV4-3 with TRBJ1-5, with 8 bases matching TRBD1. The J segment lost 2 bases and the V segment lost 0 bases, leaving 3 bases of the junction unmatched. Germline V lookup: CDR1 LGHNA, CDR2 YSLEER. The CDR3 length is 16 residues. The DNA for the CDR3 is TGCGCCAGCAGCCAAGAAGGGACAGGACGCAATCAGCCCCAGCATTTT. Translating it yields CASSQEGTGRNQPQHF.

V is TRBV11-2 and J is TRBJ2-4; possibly TRBD1 for D (5 bases). CDR3 size: 13 residues. CDR1 and CDR2 (germline): SGHAT, FQNNGV. The V gene lost 2 bases and the J gene lost 8 bases, with 10 bases spanning the gap. DNA of the CDR3: TGTGCCAGCAGCTTAACCACCAGGGACATTCAGTACTTC. Translating it yields CASSLTTRDIQYF.

The CDR3 coding sequence is TGCAGTGCCACATCCACTAGCGGGAGCGCAGATACGCAGTATTTT. Its protein is CSATSTSGSADTQYF. The rearrangement links TRBV20-1 to TRBJ2-3, with 11 bases identical to TRBD2. The CDR3 contains 15 residues. The trim removed 6 bases at V and 4 bases at J, leaving 9 bases unmatched. From germline, CDR1 is DFQATT and CDR2 SNEGSKA (reference sequence).

The chain links TRBV14 to TRBJ2-1; D is perhaps TRBD1 (6 bases). The length of the CDR3 is 17 residues. The germline V gene has CDR1 SGHDN and CDR2 FVKESK. V gave up 2 bases and J gave up 0 bases, with 14 bases separating them. CDR3 sequence reads: CASSQKAGALSYNEQFF. The CDR3 DNA is TGTGCCAGCAGCCAAAAGGCAGGGGCCCTCTCCTACAATGAGCAGTTCTTC.

J is TRBJ1-1 and V is TRBV20-1; possibly TRBD1 for D (6 bases). Looked up from germline, CDR1 is DFQATT and CDR2 is SNEGSKA (reference sequence). The CDR3 has 12 amino acids. V gave up 3 bases and J gave up 7 bases, with 12 bases separating them. The CDR3 spells CSASEKGDEAFF. For the CDR3, the DNA is TGCAGTGCTAGTGAAAAGGGGGATGAAGCTTTCTTT.